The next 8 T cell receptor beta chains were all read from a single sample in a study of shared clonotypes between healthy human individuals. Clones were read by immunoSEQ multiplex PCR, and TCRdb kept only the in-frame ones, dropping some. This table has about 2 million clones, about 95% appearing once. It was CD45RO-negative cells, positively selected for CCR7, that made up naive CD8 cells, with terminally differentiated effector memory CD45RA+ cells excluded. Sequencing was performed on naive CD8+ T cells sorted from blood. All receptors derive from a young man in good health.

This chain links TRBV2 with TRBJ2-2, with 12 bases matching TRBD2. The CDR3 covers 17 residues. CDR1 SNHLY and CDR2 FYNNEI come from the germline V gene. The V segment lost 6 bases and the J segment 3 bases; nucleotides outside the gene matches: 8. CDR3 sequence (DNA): TGTGCCAGCAGCTCGACTAGCGGGAGTAAGGACACCGGGGAGCTGTTTTTT. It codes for CASSSTSGSKDTGELFF.

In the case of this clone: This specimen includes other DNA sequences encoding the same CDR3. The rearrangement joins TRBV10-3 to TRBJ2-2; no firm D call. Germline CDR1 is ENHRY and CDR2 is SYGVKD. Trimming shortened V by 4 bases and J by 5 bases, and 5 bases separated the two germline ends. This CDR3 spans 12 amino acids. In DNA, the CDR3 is TGTGCCATCAGTGCCGGTACCGGGGAGCTGTTTTTT. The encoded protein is CAISAGTGELFF.

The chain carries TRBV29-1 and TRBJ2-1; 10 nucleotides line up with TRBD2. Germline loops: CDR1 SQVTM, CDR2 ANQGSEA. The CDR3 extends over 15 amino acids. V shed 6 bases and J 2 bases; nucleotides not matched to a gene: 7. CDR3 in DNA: TGCAGCGTCCCTGGACTAGCGGAAACCTACAATGAGCAGTTCTTC. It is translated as CSVPGLAETYNEQFF.

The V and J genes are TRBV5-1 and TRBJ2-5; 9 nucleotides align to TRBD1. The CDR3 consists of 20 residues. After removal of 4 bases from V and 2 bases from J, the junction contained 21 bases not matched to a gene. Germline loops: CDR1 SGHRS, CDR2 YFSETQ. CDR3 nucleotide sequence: TGCGCCAGCAGCGTAACAGGGGGCGCATTAATTGGGGCGATTCAAGAGACCCAGTACTTC. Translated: CASSVTGGALIGAIQETQYF.

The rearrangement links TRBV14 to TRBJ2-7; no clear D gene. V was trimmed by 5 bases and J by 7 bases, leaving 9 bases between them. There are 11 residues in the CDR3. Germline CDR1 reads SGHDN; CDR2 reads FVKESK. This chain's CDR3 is CASSYGREQYF. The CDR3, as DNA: TGTGCCAGCAGCTACGGTCGGGAGCAGTACTTC.

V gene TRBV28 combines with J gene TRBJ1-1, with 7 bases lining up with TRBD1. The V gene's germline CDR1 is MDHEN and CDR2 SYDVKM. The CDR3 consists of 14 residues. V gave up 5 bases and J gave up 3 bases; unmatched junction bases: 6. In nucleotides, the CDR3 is TGTGCCAGCAGTGCCACAGGGGAGGACACTGAAGCTTTCTTT. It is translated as CASSATGEDTEAFF.

CDR3 in amino acids: CASSGDDNEQFF. In DNA form, the CDR3 reads TGTGCCAGCAGCGGGGATGACAATGAGCAGTTCTTC. The gene calls are TRBV13 and TRBJ2-1; no definite D call. The V end was cut by 5 bases, the J end by 5 bases, with 7 bases between. The germline V gene has CDR1 PRHDT and CDR2 FYEKMQ (reference sequence). The CDR3 extends over 12 amino acids.

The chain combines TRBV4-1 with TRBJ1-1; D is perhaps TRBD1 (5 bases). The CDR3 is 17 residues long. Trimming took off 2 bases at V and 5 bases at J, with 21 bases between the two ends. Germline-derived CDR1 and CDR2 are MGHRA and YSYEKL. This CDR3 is CASSQTGVGALPTEAFF. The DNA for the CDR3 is TGCGCCAGCAGCCAAACTGGGGTTGGGGCCCTACCTACTGAAGCTTTCTTT.